The 22 T cell receptor beta chains presented below share a single source sample, sequenced in a study of T cells in localized non-small cell lung cancer. Assay: immunoSEQ multiplex PCR; the TCRdb copy retains only in-frame clones and omits some. The table shows around 50,000 clones, with 70% to 90% occurring only once. This specimen was peripheral blood, taken before any cancer treatment. These receptor sequences come from a woman aged 40 to 75 with stage I lung adenocarcinoma.

This rearrangement joins TRBV28 to TRBJ1-4; D possibly corresponds to TRBD1 (6 bases). The germline CDR1 and CDR2 sequences are MDHEN and SYDVKM. Trimming stripped 2 bases from V and 2 bases from J, with 15 bases between. CDR3 size: 17 residues. The CDR3 here is CASSLVAGARTNEKLFF. Written as DNA, the CDR3 is TGTGCCAGCAGTTTAGTCGCAGGGGCTCGGACTAATGAAAAACTGTTTTTT.

The CDR3 spells CASRLDPNQPQHF. CDR3 nucleotides: TGTGCCAGCAGGTTGGATCCCAATCAGCCCCAGCATTTT. This chain uses TRBV6-6 with TRBJ1-5; no clear D gene. The CDR3 runs 13 residues. Germline CDR1 is MNHNY and CDR2 is SVGAGI (reference sequence). Between the trimmed V and J ends, which lost 6 bases and 3 bases, there was a span of 9 bases.

The chain combines TRBV27 with TRBJ1-4; 7 bases match TRBD1. CDR1 and CDR2 from the germline V gene are MNHEY and SMNVEV (reference sequence). There are 13 residues in the CDR3. V lost 7 bases to trimming and J lost 7 bases; unmatched junction nucleotides: 6. The CDR3 sequence is CASTTGPAEKLFF. In DNA, the CDR3 is TGTGCCAGCACGACAGGGCCGGCTGAAAAACTGTTTTTT. Variable domain in full (rest from reference TRBV27 and TRBJ1-4): EAQVTQNPRYLITVTGKKLTVTCSQNMNHEYMSWYRQDPGLGLRQIYYSMNVEVTDKGDVPEGYKVSRKEKRNFPLILESPSPNQTSLYFCASTTGPAEKLFFGSGTQLSVL.

The chain combines TRBV7-9 with TRBJ1-1, with D tentatively TRBD1 (5 bases). V lost 1 base and J lost 0, with 15 bases in between. CDR3 size: 17 residues. The germline V gene has CDR1 SEHNR and CDR2 FQNEAQ (reference sequence). CDR3 protein: CASSLVARQFVNTEAFF. CDR3 in DNA: TGTGCCAGCAGCTTAGTTGCCAGACAGTTTGTGAACACTGAAGCTTTCTTT.

This chain connects TRBV5-1 to TRBJ2-2, with TRBD2 identical over 7 bases. The germline CDR1 and CDR2 sequences are SGHRS and YFSETQ. The CDR3 is made up of 17 amino acids. Unmatched junction bases numbered 14, after V lost 4 bases and J lost 5 bases. CDR3 nucleotide sequence: TGCGCCAGCAGCCTTATGGGGCAAGCGGGGATGACCGGGGAGCTGTTTTTT. Translated, it gives CASSLMGQAGMTGELFF.

This clone appeared a single time. The V gene is TRBV7-3, the J gene TRBJ2-1; TRBD2 might be the D (7 bases). This CDR3 contains 14 residues. Germline V gives CDR1 SGHTA, CDR2 FQGTGA. Trimming stripped 5 bases from V and 8 bases from J, with 16 bases between. CDR3 sequence: CASSPSGGGDEQFF. DNA for the CDR3: TGTGCCAGCAGCCCCTCGGGGGGCGGGGATGAGCAGTTCTTC.

This chain joins TRBV5-5 and TRBJ2-7; unclear D gene. Germline assignment: CDR1 SGHKS and CDR2 YYEKEE (reference sequence). The CDR3 sequence is 15 residues long. Trimming removed 0 bases from V and 3 bases from J, with 13 bases in between. CDR3: CASSLVGSPYYEQYF. The CDR3 DNA is TGTGCCAGCAGCTTGGTTGGGTCCCCCTACTACGAGCAGTACTTC.

The V gene is TRBV6-6, the J gene TRBJ1-6; perhaps TRBD1 as D (6 bases). V was clipped by 2 bases and J by 7 bases, with 9 bases between them. The CDR3 contains 14 residues. CDR1 MNHNY and CDR2 SVGAGI come from the germline V gene (reference sequence). The chain's CDR3 is CASSYRQENSPLHF. The CDR3 nucleotides are TGTGCCAGCAGTTACCGACAGGAGAATTCACCCCTCCACTTT.

The chain couples TRBV6-5 to TRBJ2-5; no clear D. The V end was cut by 5 bases, the J end by 2 bases, with 12 bases between. The CDR3 runs 14 residues. CDR1 MNHEY and CDR2 SVGAGI come from the germline V gene. CDR3 coding DNA: TGTGCCAGCAGTCCCTCGAGGAGTCAAGAGACCCAGTACTTC. Its protein is CASSPSRSQETQYF.

V is TRBV30 and J is TRBJ1-5, with 9 bases that match TRBD1. The junction had 4 bases not matched to a gene; V was cut back by 3 bases and J by 1 base. CDR3 length: 15 amino acids. Germline V gene sequence: CDR1 GTSNPN, CDR2 SVGIG (reference sequence). CDR3: CAWSRQGGSNQPQHF. The CDR3 DNA reads TGTGCCTGGAGCCGACAGGGGGGAAGCAATCAGCCCCAGCATTTT. Full variable domain (outside the CDR3, taken from reference TRBV30 and TRBJ1-5): SQTIHQWPATLVQPVGSPLSLECTVEGTSNPNLYWYRQAAGRGLQLLFYSVGIGQISSEVPQNLSASRPQDRQFILSSKKLLLSDSGFYLCAWSRQGGSNQPQHFGDGTRLSIL.

The chain carries TRBV7-2 and TRBJ1-2; TRBD1 agrees at 10 bases. The V gene end was trimmed by 5 bases and the J gene end by 8 bases; junction bases not matched to a gene: 14. The CDR3 is 16 amino acids. Germline lookup yields CDR1 SGHTA and CDR2 FQGNSA. CDR3 in DNA: TGTGCCAGCAGCGGAGCCGGGTGGACAGGGGGGGACGGCTACACCTTC. It is translated as CASSGAGWTGGDGYTF. Using reference TRBV7-2 and TRBJ1-2 for the parts outside the CDR3, the full variable domain is GAGVSQSPSNKVTEKGKDVELRCDPISGHTALYWYRQSLGQGLEFLIYFQGNSAPDKSGLPSDRFSAERTGGSVSTLTIQRTQQEDSAVYLCASSGAGWTGGDGYTFGSGTRLTVV.

The chain combines TRBV27 with TRBJ1-5, with a tentative D call TRBD1 (5 bases). Trimming cost V 2 bases and J 5 bases, with 7 bases left between them. The CDR3 sequence is 13 residues long. CDR1 MNHEY and CDR2 SMNVEV come from the germline V gene (reference sequence). CDR3 protein: CASSLRGYQPQHF. CDR3 sequence (DNA): TGTGCCAGCAGTTTACGGGGGTATCAGCCCCAGCATTTT.

The chain links TRBV9 to TRBJ1-1; perhaps TRBD1 as D (5 bases). V lost 6 bases and J 1 base, leaving 10 bases between the germline ends. The germline CDR1 and CDR2 sequences are SGDLS and YYNGEE. The CDR3 extends over 13 amino acids. The CDR3 DNA reads TGTGCCAGCACGCCGGGGGGGAACACTGAAGCTTTCTTT. This encodes CASTPGGNTEAFF. The variable domain in full, with the rest retrieved from reference TRBV9 and TRBJ1-1, is DSGVTQTPKHLITATGQRVTLRCSPRSGDLSVYWYQQSLDQGLQFLIQYYNGEERAKGNILERFSAQQFPDLHSELNLSSLELGDSALYFCASTPGGNTEAFFGQGTRLTVV.

This sequence joins TRBV28 and TRBJ2-3; the D gene is possibly TRBD2 (6 bases). CDR1 is MDHEN and CDR2 is SYDVKM in the germline V gene. Trimming pared 5 bases from V and 4 bases from J, leaving 13 bases between. The CDR3 extends over 14 amino acids. The CDR3 nucleotides are TGTGCCAGCAGTCCGGGACTCTGGCCAGATACGCAGTATTTT. Its translation is CASSPGLWPDTQYF.

V usage is TRBV6-6 and J usage is TRBJ2-7, with 8 bases identical to TRBD2. CDR3 length: 14 residues. Germline CDR1 MNHNY, CDR2 SVGAGI (reference sequence). Trimming took 8 bases from V and 0 from J; bases not matched to a gene: 6. The CDR3 loop is CASHRGGSSYEQYF. CDR3 DNA: TGTGCCAGCCACCGGGGGGGGAGCTCCTACGAGCAGTACTTC.

This rearrangement joins TRBV5-3 to TRBJ1-1, with TRBD1 matching 7 bases. TRBV5-3 belongs to the ORF category, with a function that is uncertain. The CDR3 length is 15 residues. Losses at the gene ends were 4 bases for V and 4 bases for J; bases not matched to a gene: 10. The CDR3 bases are TGTGCCAGAAGCGACCTAAACAGGGGCGTCACTGAAGCTTTCTTT. Protein sequence: CARSDLNRGVTEAFF.

CDR3 coding DNA: TGTGCCAGCAGTCCGGGGGCCAGCACAGATACGCAGTATTTT. Its translation: CASSPGASTDTQYF. This chain joins TRBV25-1 and TRBJ2-3; D might be TRBD1 or TRBD2, each matching 6 bases. Germline V CDR1 and CDR2: MGHDK, SYGVNS. CDR3 length equals 14 residues. Trimming removed 5 bases from V and 0 bases from J, with 9 bases in between.

This clone was observed a single time. The chain recombines TRBV4-2 with TRBJ2-3; unclear D gene. The CDR3 is 15 amino acids. Trimming shortened V by 5 bases and J by 4 bases, and 16 bases separated the two germline ends. Germline assignment: CDR1 LGHNA and CDR2 YNFKEQ. The CDR3 DNA reads as TGTGCCAGCAGCGCCCCCGAGGTGGTTCCAGATACGCAGTATTTT. Its protein is CASSAPEVVPDTQYF.

This chain links TRBV6-5 with TRBJ2-4; TRBD1 is a possible D gene (5 bases). Germline CDR1 MNHEY, CDR2 SVGAGI. The CDR3 extends over 14 amino acids. The germline V and J ends were trimmed by 5 bases and 0 bases, with 8 bases remaining between them. CDR3 loop: CASSSDRAKNIQYF. CDR3 DNA: TGTGCCAGCAGTAGCGACAGAGCCAAAAACATTCAGTACTTC.

The chain has TRBV19 and TRBJ1-1; possible D gene TRBD1, 5 bases. V was cut by 6 bases and J by 4 bases, with 9 bases left in between. The germline V gene encodes CDR1 LNHDA and CDR2 SQIVND (reference sequence). The CDR3 runs to 12 residues. CDR3 amino acids: CASRYGTTEAFF. The CDR3 bases are TGTGCCAGTAGGTACGGGACCACTGAAGCTTTCTTT.

The chain recombines TRBV7-6 with TRBJ1-1, with D perhaps TRBD1 (5 bases). Germline CDR1 and CDR2: SGHVS and FNYEAQ. The CDR3 totals 14 residues. The ends were cut back, 3 bases at V and 1 base at J, with 9 bases in the middle. The CDR3 sequence is CASSFLRENTEAFF. The CDR3 nucleotides read TGTGCCAGCAGCTTCCTCAGGGAGAACACTGAAGCTTTCTTT.

This clone was counted between two and nine times. The chain is built from TRBV6-6 and TRBJ2-7; 7 positions match TRBD1. The CDR3 has 14 residues. Germline assignment: CDR1 MNHNY and CDR2 SVGAGI (reference sequence). J lost 2 bases, V lost 7 bases, and 8 bases had no gene match. CDR3: CASKPGQSTYEQYF. The DNA of the CDR3 is TGTGCCAGCAAACCGGGACAGTCCACCTACGAGCAGTACTTC.